The present T cell receptor beta chain was sequenced within a study of cytomegalovirus exposure and HLA in healthy donors (dated by TCRdb to about 2017). Notes on the research overall: A later analysis indicated that the roughly 130 validation repertoires were generated on the platform also employed for the roughly 720 repertoires of the first cohort. The study aimed to test whether signatures of past pathogen exposure could be identified by cataloging public T cell receptors. To predict cytomegalovirus infection status, the study brought together high-throughput TCR immunosequencing, statistical association of individual TCRs with disease status, and machine learning. In addition to the first cohort of 666 subjects, a separate validation cohort of 120 different subjects was used. General findings and caveats noted by the study authors: In vitro tests confirmed that a few of the cytomegalovirus-associated TCR beta chains recognize cytomegalovirus antigens. While some public TCRs were present in many individuals, most TCR sequences turned up only very rarely across donors. In the study, roughly 160 TCR beta chains were listed as associated with cytomegalovirus. The validation cohort had no HLA typing available for a later analysis, so co-occurrence within that cohort was assessed over all 110 or so repertoires. Of the cluster scores, roughly 95% were above 0 in a later analysis, which found that TCRs clustered in the first cohort also tended to co-occur in the 120 or so validation repertoires. The authors suggested that the approach could potentially be extended to other disease states and immunological phenotypes. The classifier was reported to diagnose cytomegalovirus status with high specificity and sensitivity in both the original cohort and the validation cohort.

About this clone: Its antigen remains unidentified. Per-base qualities were not stored, and no clone one base away is much larger.

The donors belonged to the validation cohort of approximately 130 subjects, which was separate from the roughly 700-subject first cohort. The protocol used for the library was the immunoSEQ multiplex PCR assay. In the authors' own workflow: A statistical classification framework was developed to diagnose cytomegalovirus status using the catalog of TCR beta chain sequences. In TCRdb, the immuneACCESS table is reduced to in-frame sequences with V and J assigned. These tables do not hold every clone; where another copy was compared, an unresolved V gene accounts for under half, and the others remain unexplained. That table is the source of V, J and clone size, and D and trimming were worked out from the DNA. Present in this sample are about 73,000 clones, around nine tenths of which were seen just once. The top ten hold 3% to 4% of the sample. According to the germline V gene, CDR1 reads SGHNT and CDR2 reads YENEEA. Trimming leaves V shorter by 5 bases and J shorter by 0 bases, with the junction holding 13 bases beyond the gene matches. The CDR3 goes from the cysteine to the phenylalanine over 18 residues. The CDR3 DNA has 54 bases and is translated from base 1.

The origin of this receptor is a woman in her late teens or twenties in good health and CMV-seropositive. This receptor chain uses TRBV11-3 and TRBJ1-3; 7 bases in the junction line up with TRBD1. The specimen sequenced was PBMCs. The nucleotides are TGTGCCAGCAGCCCCTCCCTCACAGGGGTCCCCTCTGGAAACACCATATATTTT. It specifies CASSPSLTGVPSGNTIYF.